The source of this T cell receptor (beta chain) is a study of T cells in tumors after PD-1 blockade. Study-wide background: Some patients also took daily vismodegib 150 mg during anti-PD-1 treatment. Study-wide results and caveats: Approximately 41% of tumor TCR clonotypes were also found in blood.

Sequenced by immunoSEQ multiplex PCR; TCRdb stores in-frame clones only, minus some. In the table there are around 35,000 clones, approximately 70% of which are singletons. Tumor or blood genomic DNA was sequenced, with inputs of about 616 ng to 6,004 ng. About this clone: Its antigen remains unidentified.

The material sequenced was PBMCs, taken after anti-PD-1 treatment. The receptor's source is a human donor with basal cell carcinoma.

The CDR3 nucleotides are TGTGCCAGCAGCTTGGGACTAGCGGAAGAGACCCAGTACTTC. Translating it yields CASSLGLAEETQYF. J is TRBJ2-5 and V is TRBV7-9, with 11 nucleotides matching TRBD2. V dropped 3 bases and J dropped 3; count of bases not matched to a gene: 0. Germline CDR1 SEHNR, CDR2 FQNEAQ (reference sequence). The CDR3 runs 14 residues.